Following are 27 T cell receptor beta chains from one sample sequenced in a study of T cells in localized non-small cell lung cancer. Sequencing was performed with immunoSEQ multiplex PCR; in TCRdb, only in-frame clones are kept and a portion is missing. Of over 25,000 clones listed, roughly 86% were seen once; the top ten hold roughly 7%. Here the sequenced sample was peripheral blood, taken before any cancer treatment. These receptors came from an older male donor with stage I lung adenocarcinoma.

The chain carries TRBV19 and TRBJ1-5, with unresolved D. The germline V gene has CDR1 LNHDA and CDR2 SQIVND (reference sequence). This CDR3 is 15 amino acids long. Trimming removed 5 bases from V and 0 bases from J, with 11 bases in between. This CDR3 reads CASSYGKHSNQPQHF. The CDR3 DNA reads as TGTGCCAGTAGTTATGGCAAACATAGCAATCAGCCCCAGCATTTT.

The chain carries TRBV11-2 and TRBJ1-4; maybe TRBD1 (5 bases). The V end was cut by 1 base, the J end by 3 bases, with 9 bases between. CDR1 SGHAT and CDR2 FQNNGV come from the germline V gene. This CDR3 has 15 residues. The CDR3 DNA sequence: TGTGCCAGCAGCTTAGCCCGGGGGTCTAATGAAAAACTGTTTTTT. This encodes CASSLARGSNEKLFF.

This clone has more than one count but fewer than ten. V usage is TRBV6-4 and J usage is TRBJ2-3, with 7 positions matching TRBD2. The germline V gene encodes CDR1 MRHNA and CDR2 SNTAGT. J gave up 4 bases and V 2 bases, and 3 bases lay outside the gene matches. The CDR3 extends over 14 amino acids. CDR3 nucleotides: TGTGCCAGCAGTGACAGCGGGGTTCCAGATACGCAGTATTTT. Its protein product is CASSDSGVPDTQYF.

V gene TRBV19 combines with J gene TRBJ1-5; no clear D gene. The CDR3 sequence is 12 residues long. Germline-derived CDR1 and CDR2 are LNHDA and SQIVND (reference sequence). V was clipped by 3 bases and J by 6 bases, with 6 bases between them. CDR3 in amino acids: CASSILSQPQHF. The CDR3, as DNA: TGTGCCAGTAGTATTTTGAGTCAGCCCCAGCATTTT.

The chain joins TRBV6-5 to TRBJ1-2, with D perhaps TRBD1 (5 bases). The CDR3 runs 13 residues. Germline V gene data show CDR1 as MNHEY and CDR2 as SVGAGI. V was shortened by 6 bases and J by 1 base, with 9 bases between the two germline ends. DNA of the CDR3: TGTGCCAGCAGACGGGGCTTTAACTATGGCTACACCTTC. The encoded protein is CASRRGFNYGYTF.

This clone has a single count. The chain carries TRBV29-1 and TRBJ1-5; D is ambiguous. The CDR3 is made up of 13 amino acids. CDR1 and CDR2 (germline): SQVTM, ANQGSEA. Trimming left V 3 bases short and J 6 bases short, with 12 bases between. This CDR3 is CSVEEQAGQPQHF. The DNA of the CDR3 is TGCAGCGTTGAGGAGCAGGCGGGTCAGCCCCAGCATTTT.

Worth noting for this clone: The sample carries other DNA sequences with the same CDR3. This chain joins TRBV27 and TRBJ2-7; TRBD2 matches at 8 bases. J lost 0 bases, V lost 6 bases, and 13 bases had no gene match. Germline V gives CDR1 MNHEY, CDR2 SMNVEV (reference sequence). The CDR3 has 17 residues. Here the CDR3 DNA reads TGTGCCAGCAGCCGATCCCCTGCGGGGGGTCACTCCTACGAGCAGTACTTC. Amino acids: CASSRSPAGGHSYEQYF.

This clone occurred once. The V gene is TRBV19, the J gene TRBJ1-5, with D possibly TRBD1 on 5 matching bases. The CDR3 covers 14 residues. Germline CDR1 LNHDA, CDR2 SQIVND (reference sequence). Trimming stripped 5 bases from V and 1 base from J, with 9 bases between. The DNA of the CDR3 is TGTGCCAGTAGTTGGGGGGGGAGCAATCAGCCCCAGCATTTT. Its translation: CASSWGGSNQPQHF. The whole variable domain, filled in from reference TRBV19 and TRBJ1-5, reads DGGITQSPKYLFRKEGQNVTLSCEQNLNHDAMYWYRQDPGQGLRLIYYSQIVNDFQKGDIAEGYSVSREKKESFPLTVTSAQKNPTAFYLCASSWGGSNQPQHFGDGTRLSIL.

The chain combines TRBV5-8 with TRBJ1-5; 7 bases map to TRBD1. From germline, CDR1 is SGHTS and CDR2 YDEGEE. Trimming cost V 0 bases and J 3 bases; bases outside gene matches: 6. This CDR3 is built from 16 residues. The CDR3 DNA reads TGTGCCAGCAGCTTGGCTACAGGGGCTGACAATCAGCCCCAGCATTTT. It encodes CASSLATGADNQPQHF.

The rearrangement links TRBV30 to TRBJ1-4; D unresolved. Germline V gene data show CDR1 as GTSNPN and CDR2 as SVGIG (reference sequence). There are 14 residues in the CDR3. V dropped 4 bases and J dropped 4 bases, with 13 bases sitting between them. CDR3 sequence: CAWKVKGGNEKLFF. Written as DNA, the CDR3 is TGTGCCTGGAAAGTCAAGGGAGGTAATGAAAAACTGTTTTTT.

This sequence joins TRBV30 and TRBJ1-1; D is unresolved. Trimming removed 0 bases at V and 4 bases at J, with 9 bases between. The CDR3 has 13 residues. The germline V gene encodes CDR1 GTSNPN and CDR2 SVGIG (reference sequence). The CDR3 DNA reads as TGTGCCTGGAGTGTCGCTAGAAGCACTGAAGCTTTCTTT. Translating gives CAWSVARSTEAFF.

The chain employs TRBV7-3 and TRBJ1-1; D unclear. CDR1 is SGHTA and CDR2 is FQGTGA in the germline V gene. This CDR3 region has 13 residues. Trimming pared 5 bases from V and 6 bases from J, leaving 13 bases between. As DNA, the CDR3 is TGTGCCAGCAGCCGGAGTCCGGCGGCTGAAGCTTTCTTT. Its protein product is CASSRSPAAEAFF.

V and J are TRBV7-2 and TRBJ1-4, with D tentatively TRBD1 (6 bases). The CDR3 sequence is 15 residues long. Germline V gene data show CDR1 as SGHTA and CDR2 as FQGNSA. The V end was cut by 5 bases, the J end by 0 bases, with 10 bases between. CDR3 in DNA: TGTGCCAGCAGCACCCGGACAGCAACTAATGAAAAACTGTTTTTT. Translating gives CASSTRTATNEKLFF.

This rearrangement joins TRBV7-2 to TRBJ2-5, with TRBD2 identical over 10 bases. This CDR3 region has 19 residues. Germline values: CDR1 SGHTA, CDR2 FQGNSA. Trimming removed 1 base from V and 6 bases from J; junction bases left unmatched: 17. The CDR3 DNA reads TGTGCCAGCAGCTTAGACGGCAGCGGGGGGGCCGGAATGAGTAAGACCCAGTACTTC. Translating it yields CASSLDGSGGAGMSKTQYF.

The chain joins TRBV18 to TRBJ1-4, with no clear D. V lost 2 bases to trimming and J lost 3 bases, with 10 bases between them. The germline V gene encodes CDR1 KGHSH and CDR2 LQKENI. The CDR3 is 15 residues long. The CDR3 is CASSPSRVPNEKLFF. CDR3 sequence (DNA): TGTGCCAGCTCACCAAGCCGGGTACCTAATGAAAAACTGTTTTTT. Variable domain in full (rest from reference TRBV18 and TRBJ1-4): NAGVMQNPRHLVRRRGQEARLRCSPMKGHSHVYWYRQLPEEGLKFMVYLQKENIIDESGMPKERFSAEFPKEGPSILRIQQVVRGDSAAYFCASSPSRVPNEKLFFGSGTQLSVL.

This rearrangement joins TRBV5-6 to TRBJ1-5; D not certain. The CDR3 extends over 19 amino acids. From germline, CDR1 is SGHDT and CDR2 YYEEEE. The V end was cut by 2 bases, the J end by 0 bases, with 21 bases between. CDR3 in amino acids: CASSFLPGSLNYSNQPQHF. The CDR3, as DNA: TGTGCCAGCAGCTTCCTACCAGGATCCCTAAATTATAGCAATCAGCCCCAGCATTTT.

This clone appeared once. The genes are TRBV2 and TRBJ2-5; TRBD2 matches at 10 bases. V dropped 10 bases and J dropped 4; count of bases not matched to a gene: 6. CDR1 and CDR2 (germline): SNHLY, FYNNEI. The CDR3 is 13 residues long. The CDR3 spells CATSGGGVETQYF. The CDR3 DNA is TGTGCCACCAGCGGGGGGGGCGTAGAGACCCAGTACTTC.

The chain has TRBV12-5 and TRBJ2-1; D unclear. This CDR3 spans 12 amino acids. Germline-derived CDR1 and CDR2 are LGHNT and FRNRAP. Trimming took off 6 bases at V and 6 bases at J, with 9 bases between the two ends. CDR3: CASGTWGNEQFF. CDR3 DNA: TGTGCTAGTGGGACGTGGGGCAATGAGCAGTTCTTC.

The chain couples TRBV7-9 to TRBJ2-1; 10 nucleotides line up with TRBD2. The CDR3 loop spans 14 amino acids. With 5 bases clipped from V and 9 bases from J, the junction kept 7 bases outside the gene matches. Per germline, CDR1 SEHNR and CDR2 FQNEAQ (reference sequence). For the CDR3, the DNA is TGTGCCAGCAGCCTTAGCGGGGGGCAGAGTGAGCAGTTCTTC. This sequence encodes CASSLSGGQSEQFF.

The chain couples TRBV4-2 to TRBJ1-2; D ambiguous. V was trimmed by 0 bases and J by 8 bases, leaving 13 bases between them. The CDR3 is made up of 14 amino acids. CDR1 LGHNA and CDR2 YNFKEQ come from the germline V gene. For the CDR3, the DNA is TGTGCCAGCAGCCAAGAAGATGTCGTAAGCGGCTACACCTTC. Its protein product is CASSQEDVVSGYTF.

The chain combines TRBV5-1 with TRBJ2-5; tentative D call: TRBD1 (5 bases). The germline V and J ends were trimmed by 0 bases and 5 bases, with 14 bases remaining between them. There are 15 residues in the CDR3. From germline, CDR1 is SGHRS and CDR2 YFSETQ. The CDR3 protein is CASSLEGLKGETQYF. The CDR3 nucleotides read TGCGCCAGCAGCTTGGAAGGCTTAAAGGGGGAGACCCAGTACTTC.

The chain carries TRBV7-7 and TRBJ2-5; D is uncertain. The germline gives CDR1 SSHAT, CDR2 FNYEAQ (reference sequence). With 5 bases removed from V and 5 bases from J, the gap between germline ends came to 9 bases. CDR3 size: 12 residues. In DNA form, the CDR3 reads TGTGCCAGCAGCCCGATGCGGGAGACCCAGTACTTC. As protein: CASSPMRETQYF.

This clone was recorded only once. The chain combines TRBV7-2 with TRBJ2-1, with 8 bases matching TRBD2. This CDR3 is 19 amino acids long. Germline V CDR1 and CDR2: SGHTA, FQGNSA. With 2 bases clipped from V and 4 bases from J, the junction kept 16 bases outside the gene matches. CDR3 sequence (DNA): TGTGCCAGCAGCTTAAGTCGGATCAGGGGACTAGTTGCGTACAATGAGCAGTTCTTC. Its translation: CASSLSRIRGLVAYNEQFF.

The V and J genes are TRBV5-1 and TRBJ2-3; 12 bases line up with TRBD2. The CDR3 extends over 18 amino acids. With V trimmed by 4 bases and J by 1 base, 10 bases remained unmatched. The germline CDR1 and CDR2 sequences are SGHRS and YFSETQ. The CDR3 nucleotides read TGCGCCAGCAGCCCGGTGCTAGCGGGGGGGCAGGGCACAGATACGCAGTATTTT. Encoded protein: CASSPVLAGGQGTDTQYF.

This chain connects TRBV7-3 to TRBJ1-2, with TRBD1 matching 10 bases. The germline CDR1 and CDR2 sequences are SGHTA and FQGTGA. This CDR3 region has 14 residues. The V segment lost 4 bases and the J segment 7 bases; nucleotides outside the gene matches: 6. CDR3 sequence: CASSSGQGGVGYTF. CDR3 in DNA: TGTGCCAGCAGCTCTGGACAGGGGGGAGTTGGCTACACCTTC.

J is TRBJ2-6 and V is TRBV7-9, with 8 bases identical to TRBD1. V was pared by 5 bases and J by 4 bases, with 7 bases of the junction left unmatched. This CDR3 is built from 16 residues. Per the germline V gene, CDR1 is SEHNR and CDR2 is FQNEAQ (reference sequence). The CDR3 sequence: CASSRTGLGGANVLTF. The CDR3 region has the DNA TGTGCCAGCAGCAGGACAGGGCTCGGGGGGGCCAACGTCCTGACTTTC. The entire variable domain, with the rest obtained from reference TRBV7-9 and TRBJ2-6, is as follows: DTGVSQNPRHKITKRGQNVTFRCDPISEHNRLYWYRQTLGQGPEFLTYFQNEAQLEKSRLLSDRFSAERPKGSFSTLEIQRTEQGDSAMYLCASSRTGLGGANVLTFGAGSRLTVL.

The V call is TRBV7-2, the J call TRBJ1-3; no firm D call. From germline, CDR1 is SGHTA and CDR2 FQGNSA. Trimming removed 4 bases from V and 4 bases from J, with 11 bases in between. There are 14 residues in the CDR3. CDR3 DNA: TGTGCCAGCAGCTCGCAACAGCAGGGAAACACCATATATTTT. It specifies CASSSQQQGNTIYF.